This TCR beta chain is drawn from a study of Graves' ophthalmopathy and Graves' hyperthyroidism. This clonotype was recorded at least ten times. The target antigen is unknown. Other autoimmune diseases, uncontrolled infections, pregnancy and lactation each led to patient exclusion. Diagnosis used clinical symptoms, serum thyroxine, TRAb, thyroid ultrasound and orbital computed tomography. Findings and caveats of the study: A model built from 13 signatures distinguished ophthalmopathy from stable hyperthyroidism with 85% to 90% sensitivity and 81.08% specificity.

Scientists amplified the TCR beta CDR3 regions from RNA transcripts. RT-PCR was first run with HTBI primers, then multiplex PCR in a second round. Each CDR3 protein gets one entry after TCRdb re-called the multiplex PCR reads with MiXCR. The profile covers about 640,000 distinct CDR3 sequences, with about 38% appearing a single time and around 3.3% taken by the ten largest. The CDR3 sequence is 18 residues long. The V gene end was trimmed by 5 bases and the J gene end by 3 bases; junction bases not matched to a gene: 14. CDR1 is SEHNR and CDR2 is FQNEAQ in the germline V gene (reference sequence). Sequencing input: peripheral blood. The receptor's source is an adult man with Graves' ophthalmopathy. The V call is TRBV7-9, the J call TRBJ2-7; 12 bases are shared with TRBD1. The CDR3 DNA follows: TGTGCCAGCAGCGCCGGGACAGGGGGCGGGAGAGGGAACTACGAGCAGTACTTC. Translation: CASSAGTGGGRGNYEQYF.